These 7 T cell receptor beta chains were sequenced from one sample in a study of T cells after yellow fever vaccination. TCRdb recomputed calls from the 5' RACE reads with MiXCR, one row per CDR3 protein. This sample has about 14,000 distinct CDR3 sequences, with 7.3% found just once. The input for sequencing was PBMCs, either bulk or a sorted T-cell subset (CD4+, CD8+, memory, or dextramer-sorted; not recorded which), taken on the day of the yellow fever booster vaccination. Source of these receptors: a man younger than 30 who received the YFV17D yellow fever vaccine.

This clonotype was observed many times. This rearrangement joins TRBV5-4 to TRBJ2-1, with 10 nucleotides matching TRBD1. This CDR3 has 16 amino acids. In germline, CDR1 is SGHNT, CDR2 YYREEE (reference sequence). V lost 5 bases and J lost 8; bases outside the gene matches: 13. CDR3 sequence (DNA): TGTGCCAGCAGTTCCCTATCCGGGACAGGGGTGGATGAGCAGTTCTTC. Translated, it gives CASSSLSGTGVDEQFF.

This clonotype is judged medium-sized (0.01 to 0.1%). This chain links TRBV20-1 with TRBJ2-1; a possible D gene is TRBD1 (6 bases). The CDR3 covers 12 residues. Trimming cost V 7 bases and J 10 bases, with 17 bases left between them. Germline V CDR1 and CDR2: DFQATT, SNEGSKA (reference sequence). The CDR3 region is CSVWGQVGEQFF. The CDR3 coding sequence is TGCAGTGTATGGGGGCAAGTAGGGGAGCAGTTCTTC.

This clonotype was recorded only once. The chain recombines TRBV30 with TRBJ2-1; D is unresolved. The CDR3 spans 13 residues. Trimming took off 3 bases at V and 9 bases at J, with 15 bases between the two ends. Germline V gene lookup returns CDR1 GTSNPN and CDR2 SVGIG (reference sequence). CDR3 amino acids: CAWSIDPGGEQFF. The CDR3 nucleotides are TGTGCCTGGAGCATTGACCCTGGCGGTGAGCAGTTCTTC. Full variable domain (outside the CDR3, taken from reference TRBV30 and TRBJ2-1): SQTIHQWPATLVQPVGSPLSLECTVEGTSNPNLYWYRQAAGRGLQLLFYSVGIGQISSEVPQNLSASRPQDRQFILSSKKLLLSDSGFYLCAWSIDPGGEQFFGPGTRLTVL.

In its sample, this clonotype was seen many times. Written as DNA, the CDR3 is TGCAGTGCCGCAATACAGGGCTCCTACGAGCAGTACGTC. Translation: CSAAIQGSYEQYV. The V and J genes are TRBV20-1 and TRBJ2-7, with a tentative D call TRBD1 (6 bases). This CDR3 is 13 amino acids long. The V gene's germline CDR1 is DFQATT and CDR2 SNEGSKA (reference sequence). Trimming left V 6 bases short and J 0 bases short, with 12 bases between.

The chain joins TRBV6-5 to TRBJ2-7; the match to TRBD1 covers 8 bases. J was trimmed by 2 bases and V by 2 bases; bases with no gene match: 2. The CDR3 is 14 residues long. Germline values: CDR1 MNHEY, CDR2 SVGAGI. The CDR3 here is CASSYGTGTYEQYF. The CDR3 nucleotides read TGTGCCAGCAGTTACGGGACAGGAACCTACGAGCAGTACTTC.

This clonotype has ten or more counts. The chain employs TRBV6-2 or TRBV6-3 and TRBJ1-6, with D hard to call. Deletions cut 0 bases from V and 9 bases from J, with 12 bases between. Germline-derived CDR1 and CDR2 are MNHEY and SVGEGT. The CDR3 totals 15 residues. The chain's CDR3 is CASSYSTVEGSPLHF. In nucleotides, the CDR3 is TGTGCCAGCAGTTACTCGACGGTGGAGGGTTCACCCCTCCACTTT.

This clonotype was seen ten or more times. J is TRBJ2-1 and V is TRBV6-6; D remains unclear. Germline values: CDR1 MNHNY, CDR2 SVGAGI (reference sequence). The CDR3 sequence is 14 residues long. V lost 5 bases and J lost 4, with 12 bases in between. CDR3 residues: CASSAKVQYNEQFF. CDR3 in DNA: TGTGCCAGCAGTGCTAAGGTGCAATACAATGAGCAGTTCTTC.